The clone carrying this T cell receptor (beta chain) was counted ten times or more. What it binds is not known. The data belong to a study of molecular identifiers for immune sequencing clone quantification. About the study: In replicates, RNA from roughly 21,000 or 96,000 naive CD8 cells was divided five ways and four parts were sequenced.

Each library that profiled naive CD8 cells came from roughly 18,000 to 920,000 sorted cells with 10%, 30% or 50% RNA. In the sort, naive CD8 T cells were defined as CD8+CD4-CCR7+CD45RA+. Trimming took 2 bases from V and 3 from J, leaving 1 base between them. Germline values: CDR1 LGHNA, CDR2 YNFKEQ. The CDR3 extends over 11 amino acids. Study results and limitations: A shared barcode on identical TCR molecules could lead to underestimated sizes for highly expanded clones.

TCRdb called the PCR reads again in MiXCR, with one record for every CDR3 protein. The data hold some 580,000 distinct CDR3 sequences, with roughly 27% observed a single time. The sample was naive CD8+ T cells from blood, with Jurkat cell RNA spiked in. Subset denoted: FACS-sorted CD8+CD4-CCR7+CD45RA+ naive T cells. The chain carries TRBV4-2 and TRBJ1-2; no definite D call. This clonotype was sampled from a human donor in good health. Some libraries in this study had Jurkat cell RNA spiked in. The CDR3 protein is CASSQHYGYTF. DNA for the CDR3: TGTGCCAGCAGCCAACACTATGGCTACACCTTC.